This T cell receptor beta chain stems from a study of blood T cells in healthy people across ages. Combining a sample-barcoded 5' primer with a J-beta primer mix, a second PCR ran for about 7 to 12 cycles. Each CDR3 protein is one row after TCRdb ran MiXCR on the 5' RACE reads. The sample has hundreds of thousands of distinct CDR3 sequences, around 48% seen once; the top ten hold about an eighth. This CDR3 has 15 amino acids. Germline V gives CDR1 MNHNS, CDR2 SASEGT. The rearrangement uses TRBV6-1 and TRBJ2-5; D possibly matches TRBD1 or TRBD2 (6 bases each). The J call may not be correct, given that the DNA end is closer to TRBJ2-7. Sequences were obtained from blood. The receptor's source is a man younger than 40 in good health. The CDR3 loop is CASSDTLRGGYEQYF. The DNA for the CDR3 is TGTGCCAGCAGTGATACCCTCAGGGGAGGCTACGAGCAGTACTTC.